This TCR beta chain was retrieved from a study of blood T cell repertoires in COVID-19. Across the study: Symptom resolution, clearance, or two negative PCRs marked the recovered donors of Cohort 3. Sample material is recorded as cDNA or gDNA derived from T cells, B-cell-depleted T cells, or PBMCs. The United States, Italy and Spain provided the acute and convalescent COVID-19 samples.

Generated by immunoSEQ multiplex PCR, the TCRdb table keeps only in-frame clones and is missing some. The sample carries a few hundred thousand clones, about 89% recorded once. Self-reported history from a screening survey and questionnaire set each donor's cohort. The V gene's germline CDR1 is MNHEY and CDR2 SVGAGI. This CDR3 has 14 residues. V was cut by 10 bases and J by 1 base, with 17 bases left in between. What was sequenced was PBMCs or T cells enriched from blood (not recorded which). The origin of this receptor is a man between 40 and 49 years old in a cohort exposed to, infected with or recovered from COVID-19 (not recorded which). V is TRBV6-5 and J is TRBJ2-7, with D perhaps TRBD2 (6 bases). CDR3 loop: CATWGDGNSYEQYF. The CDR3 nucleotides are TGTGCCACCTGGGGGGACGGTAATTCCTACGAGCAGTACTTC.